The 18 T cell receptor beta chains below come from one sample, sequenced in a study of cytomegalovirus exposure and HLA in healthy donors. Measured with immunoSEQ multiplex PCR; TCRdb has only the in-frame clones, and not every one. Of about 44,000 clones in the sample, roughly 93% are singletons; the top ten hold 2.1%. Material: PBMCs. The receptors come from a woman under 30 in good health and CMV-seronegative.

The chain has TRBV19 and TRBJ2-2; 9 positions agree with TRBD1. The CDR3 has 15 amino acids. The V and J ends lost 6 bases and 2 bases, in that order; junction bases with no gene match: 4. Germline V lookup: CDR1 LNHDA, CDR2 SQIVND (reference sequence). This CDR3 is CASRLTGGNTGELFF. The CDR3 region has the DNA TGTGCCAGTAGACTAACAGGGGGCAACACCGGGGAGCTGTTTTTT. Complete variable domain (other parts from reference TRBV19 and TRBJ2-2): DGGITQSPKYLFRKEGQNVTLSCEQNLNHDAMYWYRQDPGQGLRLIYYSQIVNDFQKGDIAEGYSVSREKKESFPLTVTSAQKNPTAFYLCASRLTGGNTGELFFGEGSRLTVL.

This chain uses TRBV29-1 with TRBJ1-2; 7 nucleotides align to TRBD1. Per germline, CDR1 SQVTM and CDR2 ANQGSEA. V dropped 8 bases and J dropped 6; count of bases not matched to a gene: 12. This CDR3 spans 13 amino acids. CDR3 bases: TGCAGCACCCGGGAGCCAACAGGGGATGGCTACACCTTC. This sequence encodes CSTREPTGDGYTF.

The V and J genes are TRBV19 and TRBJ2-7, with D uncertain. This CDR3 comprises 15 residues. The ends were cut back, 1 base at V and 2 bases at J, with 12 bases in the middle. The germline V gene encodes CDR1 LNHDA and CDR2 SQIVND (reference sequence). In nucleotides, the CDR3 is TGTGCCAGTAGTATAGCCGAGAGTCCCCCCTACGAGCAGTACTTC. This sequence encodes CASSIAESPPYEQYF.

The V and J genes are TRBV5-5 and TRBJ1-2; 7 positions agree with TRBD1. The CDR3 length is 17 residues. Germline CDR1 is SGHKS and CDR2 is YYEKEE (reference sequence). Trimming cost V 4 bases and J 4 bases; bases outside gene matches: 16. Written as DNA, the CDR3 is TGTGCCAGCAGCGTCCTCGCCGGAAATCCAGGGGGCTATGGCTACACCTTC. This encodes CASSVLAGNPGGYGYTF.

V is TRBV7-2 and J is TRBJ2-5; 12 nucleotides match TRBD2. The better agreement between TRBJ2-7 and the DNA end casts doubt on the J call. This CDR3 is 15 amino acids long. From germline, CDR1 is SGHTA and CDR2 FQGNSA. DNA of the CDR3: TGTGCCAGCAGCTTAGCGACTAGCGGGAGTGACGAGCAGTACTTC. It codes for CASSLATSGSDEQYF.

Only one count was recorded for this clone. The gene calls are TRBV10-3 and TRBJ2-3; D might be TRBD1 (5 bases). The CDR3 runs 13 residues. Per the germline V gene, CDR1 is ENHRY and CDR2 is SYGVKD. Trimming removed 7 bases from V and 0 bases from J, with 8 bases in between. CDR3 region: CAITGPSTDTQYF. The CDR3 nucleotides are TGTGCCATCACAGGGCCCAGCACAGATACGCAGTATTTT.

The chain couples TRBV19 to TRBJ1-3; D remains ambiguous. CDR1 LNHDA and CDR2 SQIVND come from the germline V gene (reference sequence). The CDR3 is 14 amino acids. With 5 bases removed from V and 3 bases from J, the gap between germline ends came to 11 bases. The CDR3 reads CASSSSGVGNTIYF. CDR3 nucleotides: TGTGCCAGTAGTTCATCCGGGGTTGGAAACACCATATATTTT.

This clone was counted once. The chain carries TRBV4-2 and TRBJ2-5; TRBD2 agrees at 7 bases. The CDR3 spans 14 residues. V lost 1 base and J lost 5; bases outside the gene matches: 4. Germline V gene sequence: CDR1 LGHNA, CDR2 YNFKEQ. CDR3 amino acids: CASSQVGGVETQYF. The CDR3 DNA reads TGTGCCAGCAGCCAAGTTGGGGGGGTGGAGACCCAGTACTTC.

The J gene is TRBJ2-7, the V gene TRBV28; 7 positions agree with TRBD2. With 4 bases clipped from V and 0 bases from J, the junction kept 3 bases outside the gene matches. The germline V gene has CDR1 MDHEN and CDR2 SYDVKM. The CDR3 is made up of 14 amino acids. CDR3 sequence (DNA): TGTGCCAGCAGTTCCCCGGGAGGCTCCTACGAGCAGTACTTC. Its translation is CASSSPGGSYEQYF.

The chain has TRBV5-5 and TRBJ1-1; tentatively, D is TRBD1 (5 bases). V was shortened by 4 bases and J by 2 bases, with 21 bases between the two germline ends. Germline loops: CDR1 SGHKS, CDR2 YYEKEE (reference sequence). The CDR3 covers 17 residues. CDR3 in amino acids: CASSPETGVYQNTEAFF. The CDR3 nucleotides read TGTGCCAGCAGCCCAGAAACGGGGGTCTACCAAAACACTGAAGCTTTCTTT.

This chain connects TRBV5-1 to TRBJ2-5; tentative D call: TRBD2 (6 bases). The CDR3 consists of 14 residues. From germline, CDR1 is SGHRS and CDR2 YFSETQ. Trimming left V 3 bases short and J 5 bases short, with 14 bases between. The CDR3 protein is CASSYGTPRETQYF. The CDR3 region has the DNA TGCGCCAGCAGCTACGGGACTCCCCGGGAGACCCAGTACTTC.

This chain joins TRBV19 and TRBJ1-1; tentative D call: TRBD1 (6 bases). The germline V gene has CDR1 LNHDA and CDR2 SQIVND (reference sequence). Deletions cut 4 bases from V and 7 bases from J, with 13 bases between. There are 13 residues in the CDR3. The CDR3 region is CASSTIQGVEAFF. The CDR3 DNA is TGTGCCAGTAGTACTATACAGGGAGTTGAAGCTTTCTTT.

This sequence joins TRBV9 and TRBJ1-6, with D possibly TRBD1 on 5 matching bases. The CDR3 loop spans 15 amino acids. Germline V lookup: CDR1 SGDLS, CDR2 YYNGEE. V was trimmed by 0 bases and J by 12 bases, leaving 16 bases between them. For the CDR3, the DNA is TGTGCCAGCAGCGTAGATCTAAGGGGCAGAGAACCCCTCCACTTT. Translation gives CASSVDLRGREPLHF.

The V and J genes are TRBV9 and TRBJ2-6; D gene uncertain. V lost 2 bases, J lost 0 bases, and 3 bases lay in between. CDR3 length equals 14 residues. Germline CDR1 is SGDLS and CDR2 is YYNGEE. Here the CDR3 DNA reads TGTGCCAGCAGCGTCGGCTCTGGGGCCAACGTCCTGACTTTC. This encodes CASSVGSGANVLTF.

V and J are TRBV4-1 and TRBJ1-1; 7 nucleotides match TRBD1. CDR1 and CDR2 from the germline V gene are MGHRA and YSYEKL. V lost 4 bases to trimming and J lost 5 bases; unmatched junction nucleotides: 10. This CDR3 contains 15 residues. The CDR3: CASSRAVGTATEAFF. CDR3 nucleotide sequence: TGCGCCAGCAGCCGAGCGGTCGGGACAGCGACTGAAGCTTTCTTT.

The gene calls are TRBV19 and TRBJ2-5, with a possible D match to TRBD1 (6 bases). Germline V gene data show CDR1 as LNHDA and CDR2 as SQIVND (reference sequence). With 7 bases removed from V and 2 bases from J, the gap between germline ends came to 14 bases. The CDR3 spans 14 residues. CDR3: CASTSRGWQETQYF. CDR3 nucleotides: TGTGCCAGTACCTCTAGGGGGTGGCAAGAGACCCAGTACTTC.

V usage is TRBV5-1 and J usage is TRBJ2-5; D gene uncertain. CDR1 and CDR2 from the germline V gene are SGHRS and YFSETQ. Trimming left V 0 bases short and J 5 bases short, with 5 bases between. This CDR3 contains 12 residues. CDR3 protein: CASSLDRETQYF. In nucleotides, the CDR3 is TGCGCCAGCAGCTTGGATCGGGAGACCCAGTACTTC. Filled out from reference TRBV5-1 and TRBJ2-5, the complete variable domain reads KAGVTQTPRYLIKTRGQQVTLSCSPISGHRSVSWYQQTPGQGLQFLFEYFSETQRNKGNFPGRFSGRQFSNSRSEMNVSTLELGDSALYLCASSLDRETQYFGPGTRLLVL.

The chain has TRBV9 and TRBJ1-3, with 11 bases lining up with TRBD1. The CDR3 is made up of 15 amino acids. Germline V gene lookup returns CDR1 SGDLS and CDR2 YYNGEE. Unmatched junction bases numbered 2, after V lost 2 bases and J lost 4 bases. Here the CDR3 reads CASSVGQGGGNTIYF. The CDR3 region has the DNA TGTGCCAGCAGCGTGGGACAGGGGGGAGGAAACACCATATATTTT.